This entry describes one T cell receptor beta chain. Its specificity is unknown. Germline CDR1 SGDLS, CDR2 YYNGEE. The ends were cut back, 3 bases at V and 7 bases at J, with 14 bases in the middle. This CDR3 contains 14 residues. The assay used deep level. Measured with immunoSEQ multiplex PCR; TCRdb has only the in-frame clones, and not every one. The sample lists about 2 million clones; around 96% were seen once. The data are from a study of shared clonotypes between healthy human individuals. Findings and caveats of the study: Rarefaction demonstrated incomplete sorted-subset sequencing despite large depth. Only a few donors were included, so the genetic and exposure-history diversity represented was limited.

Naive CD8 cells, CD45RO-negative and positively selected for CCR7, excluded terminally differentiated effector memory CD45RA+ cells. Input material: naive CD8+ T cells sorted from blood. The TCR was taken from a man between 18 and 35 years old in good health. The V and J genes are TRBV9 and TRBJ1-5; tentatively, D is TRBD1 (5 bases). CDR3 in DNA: TGTGCCAGCAGCGGGGACGGTCCTGGGCAGCCCCAGCATTTT. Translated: CASSGDGPGQPQHF.